This TCR beta chain originates from a study of T cell repertoires in cytomegalovirus infection. Whole-study results and caveats: In two of eight donors, the top clonotype was HLA-C-restricted CMV-specific.

TCRdb reprocessed the reads with MiXCR, giving one entry per CDR3 protein. The table shows 40,000 to 60,000 distinct CDR3 sequences, with around 23% occurring only once. This clonotype was detected many times. As yet, its antigen is unknown. The CDR3 runs 15 residues. V shed 1 base and J shed 3 bases, with 10 bases lying between them. Germline CDR1 reads LNHDA; CDR2 reads SQIVND (reference sequence). This receptor was taken from a human donor in good health (CMV status not recorded). Some clones in this sample may be carry-over from other donors' samples. Sequenced here: CD8+ T cells from cultured PBMCs, sampled from culture after CMV antigen stimulation. The rearrangement links TRBV19 to TRBJ2-1; D gene uncertain. The CDR3: CASSIGPAGYNEQFF. The CDR3 DNA reads as TGTGCCAGTAGTATAGGACCAGCTGGCTACAATGAGCAGTTCTTC.